Listed below are T cell receptor beta chains from one sample, sequenced in a study of CD8+ T cells in alopecia areata. Libraries were prepared by immunoSEQ multiplex PCR; TCRdb keeps only in-frame clonotypes and omits some of them. The data hold fewer than 200,000 clones, with approximately 59% observed a single time. The sample was CD4+ T cells sorted from blood, taken at week 0. All receptors derive from a human donor with alopecia areata. Both conserved end residues are part of each CDR3. D genes are given only for firm matches. Clone size is stated in some rows and not others, as once, few, many or a class when expanded.

clone_size | j_call | d_call | v_call | cdr3_aa | cdr3_nt
NA | TRBJ1-4 | NA | TRBV30 | CAWRDGLSATNEKLFF | TGTGCCTGGAGGGACGGCCTTTCTGCAACTAATGAAAAACTGTTTTTT
few | TRBJ2-5 | NA | TRBV7-6 | CASSLAETQYF | TGTGCCAGCAGCTTAGCAGAGACCCAGTACTTC
few | TRBJ2-7 | NA | TRBV5-1 | CASSLGSVYEQYF | TGCGCCAGCAGCTTGGGTTCGGTCTACGAGCAGTACTTC
NA | TRBJ2-4 | TRBD1 | TRBV7-9 | CASEGQGSLSTQYF | TGTGCCAGCGAGGGACAGGGGTCCCTTAGTACTCAGTACTTC
few | TRBJ1-2 | NA | TRBV29-1 | CSVGGRLSRPTFSGGYTF | TGCAGCGTTGGAGGTCGCCTTAGCAGACCAACCTTTAGTGGTGGCTACACCTTC
NA | TRBJ2-2 | NA | TRBV30 | CAWSSGRLPNTGELFF | TGTGCCTGGAGTTCGGGGCGTCTCCCCAACACCGGGGAGCTGTTTTTT
NA | TRBJ2-7 | NA | TRBV5-6 | CASSSRLYEQYF | TGTGCCAGCAGCTCCCGCCTCTACGAGCAGTACTTC
NA | TRBJ2-5 | NA | TRBV27 | CASSLRYPGETQYF | TGTGCCAGCAGTTTACGATACCCTGGCGAGACCCAGTACTTC
once | TRBJ1-2 | NA | TRBV4-1 | CASSQEAGDGYTF | TGCGCCAGCAGCCAAGAGGCAGGTGATGGCTACACCTTC
few | TRBJ2-3 | NA | TRBV9 | CASSLYPSTDTQYF | TGTGCCAGCAGCCTCTATCCTAGCACAGATACGCAGTATTTT
NA | TRBJ1-2 | NA | TRBV7-2 | CASSPGRYLYGYTF | TGTGCCAGCAGCCCCGGACGGTACCTATATGGCTACACCTTC
few | TRBJ1-5 | NA | TRBV27 | CASSPDNRRSNQPQHF | TGTGCCAGCAGTCCTGACAACAGGCGTAGCAATCAGCCCCAGCATTTT
NA | TRBJ2-5 | TRBD1 | TRBV7-9 | CASSLAGTGAETQYF | TGTGCCAGCAGCTTAGCCGGGACAGGGGCAGAGACCCAGTACTTC
once | TRBJ2-2 | TRBD1 | TRBV2 | CASSADREFTGELFF | TGTGCCAGCAGTGCCGACAGGGAGTTCACCGGGGAGCTGTTTTTT
few | TRBJ2-3 | NA | TRBV12-5 | CASRGASSGTDTQYF | TGTGCTAGTAGGGGAGCTAGCTCCGGCACAGATACGCAGTATTTT
NA | TRBJ1-2 | NA | TRBV6-5 | CASSYSVGGYTF | TGTGCCAGCAGTTACTCGGTGGGTGGCTACACCTTC
NA | TRBJ1-1 | NA | TRBV7-2 | CASSFQTNTEAFF | TGTGCCAGCAGCTTTCAAACGAACACTGAAGCTTTCTTT
NA | TRBJ2-3 | TRBD1 | TRBV29-1 | CSVGQGSITDTQYF | TGCAGCGTCGGACAGGGGTCAATAACAGATACGCAGTATTTT
NA | TRBJ2-4 | NA | TRBV19 | CASTNRGGVDIQYF | TGTGCCAGCACGAATCGAGGGGGGGTCGACATTCAGTACTTC
NA | TRBJ1-2 | TRBD1 | TRBV30 | CAWNPGQSNYGYTF | TGTGCCTGGAACCCGGGACAGTCCAACTATGGCTACACCTTC
once | TRBJ1-4 | NA | TRBV7-9 | CASSLAKGTNEKLFF | TGTGCCAGCAGCTTAGCGAAGGGGACGAATGAAAAACTGTTTTTT
NA | TRBJ2-5 | NA | TRBV6-1 | CASSELTLGTQYF | TGTGCCAGCAGTGAGCTGACTCTAGGGACCCAGTACTTC
NA | TRBJ1-2 | NA | TRBV6-5 | CASSQGQPYGYTF | TGTGCCAGCAGTCAAGGACAGCCCTATGGCTACACCTTC
NA | TRBJ1-1 | NA | TRBV6-6 | CAISALGETEAFF | TGTGCCATCAGTGCCTTAGGGGAAACTGAAGCTTTCTTT
NA | TRBJ1-2 | NA | TRBV29-1 | CSVQGTLRQTYMGYGYTF | TGCAGCGTCCAAGGGACCTTACGTCAGACTTATATGGGCTATGGCTACACCTTC
NA | TRBJ2-3 | NA | TRBV5-6 | CASSLAVPDTQYF | TGTGCCAGCAGCTTGGCAGTGCCAGATACGCAGTATTTT
NA | TRBJ1-2 | NA | TRBV4-2 | CASSQGRQSYGYTF | TGTGCCAGCAGCCAAGGGCGACAGAGCTATGGCTACACCTTC
once | TRBJ1-1 | NA | TRBV5-1 | CASSRDPDTEAFF | TGCGCCAGCTCCCGCGACCCGGACACTGAAGCTTTCTTT
NA | TRBJ1-6 | NA | TRBV2 | CASSEEMNSPLHF | TGTGCCAGCAGTGAAGAAATGAATTCACCCCTCCACTTT
NA | TRBJ2-7 | NA | TRBV14 | CASSQSTYEQYF | TGTGCCAGCAGCCAATCCACCTACGAGCAGTACTTC
NA | TRBJ1-2 | TRBD1 | TRBV2 | CADYHSRLDRGRGGYTF | TGTGCTGACTACCATTCCCGGCTAGACAGGGGAAGGGGCGGCTACACCTTC